The entry below gives a single T cell receptor (beta chain) sequence along with its context. The record originates from a study of OX40 agonist ivuxolimab in advanced cancers. Study at large: As their treatment, patients were administered ivuxolimab, an agonistic anti-OX40 (CD134) antibody.

Germline CDR1 and CDR2: LNHDA and SQIVND (reference sequence). Trimming took 4 bases from V and 3 from J, leaving 16 bases between them. The CDR3 consists of 15 residues. Libraries were prepared by immunoSEQ multiplex PCR; TCRdb keeps only in-frame clonotypes and omits some of them. Of over 30,000 clones in the sample, about 80% were seen once. The receptor's source is an adult with an advanced solid tumor such as melanoma, head and neck, liver or kidney cancer. The sample was CD4+ or CD8+ T cells sorted from blood, taken in a trial of the OX40 agonist ivuxolimab. This sequence joins TRBV19 and TRBJ2-7; D is possibly TRBD2 (5 bases). CDR3 sequence reads: CASSKISSGNYEQYF. The CDR3 coding sequence is TGTGCCAGTAGTAAAATTTCCTCCGGGAACTACGAGCAGTACTTC.